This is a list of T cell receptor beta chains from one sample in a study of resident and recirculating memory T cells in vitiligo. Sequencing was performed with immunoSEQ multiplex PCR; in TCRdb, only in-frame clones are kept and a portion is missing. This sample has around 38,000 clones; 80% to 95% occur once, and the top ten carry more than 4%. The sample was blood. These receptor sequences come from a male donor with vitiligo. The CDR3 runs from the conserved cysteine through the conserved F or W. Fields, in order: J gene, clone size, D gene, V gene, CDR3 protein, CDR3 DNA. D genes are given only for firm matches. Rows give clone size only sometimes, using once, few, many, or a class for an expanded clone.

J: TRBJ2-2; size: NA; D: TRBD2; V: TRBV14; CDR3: CASSIGLAGHTGELFF; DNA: TGTGCCAGCAGCATCGGACTAGCGGGGCACACCGGGGAGCTGTTTTTT
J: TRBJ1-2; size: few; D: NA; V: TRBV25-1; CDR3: CASFSGHAYGYTF; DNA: TGTGCCAGCTTTTCCGGACATGCCTATGGCTACACCTTC
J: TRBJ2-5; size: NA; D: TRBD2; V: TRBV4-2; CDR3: CASAISGGEETQYF; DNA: TGTGCCAGTGCAATTAGCGGGGGAGAAGAGACCCAGTACTTC
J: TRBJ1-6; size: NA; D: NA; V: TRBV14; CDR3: CASSLTWGDSPLHF; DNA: TGTGCCAGCAGCCTTACCTGGGGGGATTCACCCCTCCACTTT
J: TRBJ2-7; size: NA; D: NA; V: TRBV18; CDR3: CASSTTGAGAPREQYF; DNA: TGTGCCAGCTCAACCACCGGTGCAGGTGCTCCCCGGGAGCAGTACTTC
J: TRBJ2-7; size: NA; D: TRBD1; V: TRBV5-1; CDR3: CASSLEGQGYEQYF; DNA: TGCGCCAGCAGCTTGGAGGGACAGGGTTACGAGCAGTACTTC
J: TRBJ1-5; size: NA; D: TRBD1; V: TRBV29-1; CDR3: CSVAQTGIGQPQHF; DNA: TGCAGCGTCGCCCAGACAGGGATCGGGCAGCCCCAGCATTTT
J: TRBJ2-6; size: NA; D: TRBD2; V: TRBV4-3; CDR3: CASSQETSGSGANVLTF; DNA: TGCGCCAGCAGCCAAGAGACTAGCGGCTCTGGGGCCAACGTCCTGACTTTC
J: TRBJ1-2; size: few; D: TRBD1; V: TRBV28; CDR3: CASSSQGTVNYGYTF; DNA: TGTGCCAGCAGTTCTCAGGGGACAGTCAACTATGGCTACACCTTC
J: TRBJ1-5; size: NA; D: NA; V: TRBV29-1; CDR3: CSVATGSIDQPQHF; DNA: TGCAGCGTTGCTACAGGGTCAATCGATCAGCCCCAGCATTTT
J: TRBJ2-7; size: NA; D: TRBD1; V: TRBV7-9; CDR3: CASSLGVTGTTHEQYF; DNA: TGTGCCAGCAGTTTAGGGGTGACAGGGACCACCCACGAGCAGTACTTC
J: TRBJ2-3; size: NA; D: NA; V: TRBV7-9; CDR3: CASSSQGDTQYF; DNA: TGTGCCAGCAGCTCCCAGGGGGATACGCAGTATTTT